The 31 T cell receptor beta chains below all came from one sample that was sequenced in a study of blood T cell repertoires in COVID-19. Generated by immunoSEQ multiplex PCR, the TCRdb table keeps only in-frame clones and is missing some. The sample holds just under 150,000 clones, 70% to 90% seen once. Sequencing was carried out using peripheral blood. Receptor source: a human donor with acute or convalescent COVID-19. The donor label of this sample is uncertain.

The gene calls are TRBV29-1 and TRBJ2-1, with TRBD2 matching 8 bases. This CDR3 comprises 16 residues. V was pared by 7 bases and J by 4 bases, with 15 bases of the junction left unmatched. CDR1 SQVTM and CDR2 ANQGSEA come from the germline V gene. CDR3 DNA: TGCAGCGCCCAGGGGACCTTTGGCGGGGGGTACAATGAGCAGTTCTTC. Protein: CSAQGTFGGGYNEQFF.

The chain has TRBV18 and TRBJ1-3; perhaps TRBD1 as D (6 bases). Germline lookup yields CDR1 KGHSH and CDR2 LQKENI. With 7 bases removed from V and 1 base from J, the gap between germline ends came to 14 bases. The CDR3 loop spans 15 amino acids. Here the CDR3 DNA reads TGTGCCAGCTTCATAGGGGGAGCTTCTGGAAACACCATATATTTT. It encodes CASFIGGASGNTIYF.

The V gene is TRBV10-3, the J gene TRBJ2-5, with 9 bases lining up with TRBD1. With 10 bases clipped from V and 6 bases from J, the junction kept 9 bases outside the gene matches. This CDR3 has 13 amino acids. Per germline, CDR1 ENHRY and CDR2 SYGVKD. CDR3 loop: CARDRGILKTQYF. The CDR3 DNA follows: TGTGCCAGAGACAGGGGGATTTTAAAGACCCAGTACTTC.

The genes are TRBV5-5 and TRBJ1-6; D remains unclear. V lost 4 bases to trimming and J lost 4 bases, with 15 bases between them. The CDR3 length is 16 residues. The germline CDR1 and CDR2 sequences are SGHKS and YYEKEE (reference sequence). CDR3 sequence (DNA): TGTGCCAGCAGCAGCGGCCTCACCCAATATAATTCACCCCTCCACTTT. Translating gives CASSSGLTQYNSPLHF.

The table lists this clone with a few counts. Other DNA sequences in the sample encode the same CDR3. V gene TRBV24-1 combines with J gene TRBJ2-1; 10 nucleotides agree with TRBD1. V shed 4 bases and J 3 bases; nucleotides not matched to a gene: 5. Germline lookup yields CDR1 KGHDR and CDR2 SFDVKD. The CDR3 consists of 16 residues. For the CDR3, the DNA is TGTGCCACCAGTGAGAAGGGACAGGGGTTCTACAATGAGCAGTTCTTC. It yields the protein CATSEKGQGFYNEQFF.

The sample holds one count of this clone. The chain links TRBV7-2 to TRBJ1-4; 9 positions match TRBD1. The J segment lost 6 bases and the V segment lost 5 bases, leaving 4 bases of the junction unmatched. The V gene's germline CDR1 is SGHTA and CDR2 FQGNSA. The CDR3 consists of 14 residues. The DNA of the CDR3 is TGTGCCAGCAGCGTGGACAGGGGATATGAAAAACTGTTTTTT. Its protein product is CASSVDRGYEKLFF.

The rearrangement uses TRBV12-3 or TRBV12-4 and TRBJ1-1; D is uncertain. The CDR3 loop spans 12 amino acids. V shed 5 bases and J shed 10 bases, with 14 bases lying between them. CDR3 DNA sequence: TGTGCCAGCAGTCCGCCCGCTTCGGTAGCTTTCTTT. Its translation is CASSPPASVAFF.

The rearrangement uses TRBV5-1 and TRBJ1-1, with 8 positions matching TRBD1. Trimming cost V 4 bases and J 6 bases; bases outside gene matches: 8. The CDR3 contains 14 residues. Germline V gene data show CDR1 as SGHRS and CDR2 as YFSETQ. As DNA, the CDR3 is TGCGCCAGCAGCCCGACAGGGGTAATCTCTGAAGCTTTCTTT. Translation gives CASSPTGVISEAFF.

The rearrangement uses TRBV7-2 and TRBJ2-2; 8 positions agree with TRBD1. There are 16 residues in the CDR3. Germline CDR1 and CDR2: SGHTA and FQGNSA. V was clipped by 5 bases and J by 4 bases; unmatched bases: 9. The CDR3 is CASSPRQGAATGELFF. The CDR3 bases are TGTGCCAGCAGCCCCCGGCAGGGGGCTGCCACCGGGGAGCTGTTTTTT.

In its sample, this clone was seen once. The genes are TRBV15 and TRBJ2-1; D not resolved. V shed 6 bases and J shed 3 bases, with 9 bases lying between them. This CDR3 contains 13 residues. The germline V gene has CDR1 LNHNV and CDR2 YYDKDF (reference sequence). CDR3 nucleotides: TGTGCCACCAGTTTAGAAAACTACAATGAGCAGTTCTTC. It translates to CATSLENYNEQFF.

CDR3 residues: CASSDPRYTEAFF. CDR3 DNA: TGTGCCAGCAGTGATCCGAGGTACACTGAAGCTTTCTTT. This chain joins TRBV28 and TRBJ1-1, with D hard to call. The germline CDR1 and CDR2 sequences are MDHEN and SYDVKM. Trimming cost V 5 bases and J 3 bases, with 10 bases left between them. The CDR3 length is 13 residues.

This clone was recorded a few times. The V call is TRBV4-1, the J call TRBJ2-1; maybe TRBD2 (6 bases). The CDR3 is 17 residues long. V gave up 3 bases and J gave up 3 bases, with 18 bases separating them. The V gene's germline CDR1 is MGHRA and CDR2 YSYEKL. This chain's CDR3 is CASSHPPAAGSYNEQFF. The CDR3, as DNA: TGCGCCAGCAGCCATCCCCCGGCGGCGGGGAGCTACAATGAGCAGTTCTTC.

The chain recombines TRBV7-2 with TRBJ2-3; TRBD2 aligns across 9 bases. The CDR3 loop spans 19 amino acids. With 0 bases clipped from V and 5 bases from J, the junction kept 15 bases outside the gene matches. Germline V gene data show CDR1 as SGHTA and CDR2 as FQGNSA. Here the CDR3 DNA reads TGTGCCAGCAGCTTAGCGGATCGTGCGGGCGGGAGGGCCAAAGATACGCAGTATTTT. This encodes CASSLADRAGGRAKDTQYF.

The chain employs TRBV2 and TRBJ2-3, with 12 bases matching TRBD2. Trimming took 4 bases from V and 3 from J; bases not matched to a gene: 8. From germline, CDR1 is SNHLY and CDR2 FYNNEI. The CDR3 is 17 amino acids. For the CDR3, the DNA is TGTGCCAGCAGTGCTAGCGGGGGGGCTCTAGGGACAGATACGCAGTATTTT. It codes for CASSASGGALGTDTQYF.

A few counts support this clone. The J gene is TRBJ1-1, the V gene TRBV10-2; no firm D call. The CDR3 is made up of 14 amino acids. V was cut by 2 bases and J by 4 bases, with 11 bases left in between. Germline values: CDR1 WSHSY, CDR2 SAAADI. CDR3 sequence reads: CASSEVRVVTEAFF. The DNA of the CDR3 is TGCGCCAGCAGTGAGGTCCGGGTAGTCACTGAAGCTTTCTTT.

The rearrangement links TRBV29-1 to TRBJ1-2; a weak D match, TRBD1 (5 bases). The CDR3 runs to 14 residues. V gave up 1 base and J gave up 6 bases, with 15 bases separating them. CDR1 and CDR2 from the germline V gene are SQVTM and ANQGSEA. The CDR3 spells CSVEGGHLTHGYTF. The CDR3 nucleotides read TGCAGCGTTGAAGGAGGACACCTAACCCATGGCTACACCTTC.

V usage is TRBV28 and J usage is TRBJ1-4, with 8 bases lining up with TRBD1. J was trimmed by 8 bases and V by 5 bases; bases with no gene match: 10. The CDR3 loop spans 15 amino acids. Germline loops: CDR1 MDHEN, CDR2 SYDVKM. CDR3 sequence reads: CASSPETGAREKLFF. The DNA for the CDR3 is TGTGCCAGCAGTCCCGAGACAGGGGCACGGGAAAAACTGTTTTTT.

V gene TRBV19 combines with J gene TRBJ1-2, with TRBD1 matching over 11 bases. This CDR3 region has 16 residues. Germline-derived CDR1 and CDR2 are LNHDA and SQIVND (reference sequence). After removal of 4 bases from V and 5 bases from J, the junction contained 9 bases not matched to a gene. The CDR3 DNA reads as TGTGCCAGTAGTAGGACCCGAGGACAGGGGGCTTATGGCTACACCTTC. It yields the protein CASSRTRGQGAYGYTF.

This clone was recorded a few times. The chain has TRBV6-5 and TRBJ1-5; 8 nucleotides align to TRBD1. The CDR3 contains 15 residues. Germline loops: CDR1 MNHEY, CDR2 SVGAGI. After removal of 5 bases from V and 7 bases from J, the junction contained 10 bases not matched to a gene. In nucleotides, the CDR3 is TGTGCCAGCAGTAGGGGAGACAGGGGTGGCCAGCCCCAGCATTTT. It translates to CASSRGDRGGQPQHF.

The rearrangement uses TRBV7-9 and TRBJ1-1, with D unresolved. This CDR3 has 14 amino acids. CDR1 is SEHNR and CDR2 is FQNEAQ in the germline V gene (reference sequence). Trimming removed 5 bases from V and 4 bases from J, with 14 bases in between. The chain's CDR3 is CASSQRESGTEAFF. The CDR3 DNA reads TGTGCCAGCAGCCAGAGAGAATCAGGCACTGAAGCTTTCTTT.

V gene TRBV21-1 combines with J gene TRBJ2-1; TRBD2 is the table's D call and was not checked against the DNA. TRBV21-1 is classified as a pseudogene. The CDR3 has 12 amino acids. CDR3 protein: CASSKACDEQFF. The CDR3 coding sequence is TGTGCCAGCAGCAAAGCTTGCGATGAGCAGTTCTTC.

The chain uses TRBV19 and TRBJ2-3; D remains unclear. Germline CDR1 and CDR2: LNHDA and SQIVND (reference sequence). The CDR3 covers 12 residues. V shed 7 bases and J shed 1 base, with 6 bases lying between them. The CDR3 sequence: CASNSRTDTQYF. As DNA, the CDR3 is TGTGCCAGTAACTCCCGCACAGATACGCAGTATTTT.

The chain uses TRBV7-9 and TRBJ1-3; no reliable D call. The germline CDR1 and CDR2 sequences are SEHNR and FQNEAQ (reference sequence). This CDR3 comprises 17 residues. Trimming took 5 bases from V and 4 from J, leaving 21 bases between them. The CDR3 DNA sequence: TGTGCCAGCAGCCACCCTGGGGAGGTCCTCATCGGAAACACCATATATTTT. It specifies CASSHPGEVLIGNTIYF.

The chain employs TRBV28 and TRBJ2-2; 7 bases align to TRBD1. Germline CDR1 reads MDHEN; CDR2 reads SYDVKM. The CDR3 is 15 amino acids. Trimming took 5 bases from V and 5 from J; bases not matched to a gene: 8. This CDR3 is CASSPTGAQTGELFF. In nucleotides, the CDR3 is TGTGCCAGCAGTCCTACAGGGGCGCAGACCGGGGAGCTGTTTTTT.

This chain links TRBV11-3 with TRBJ2-1; TRBD2 aligns across 9 bases. V dropped 0 bases and J dropped 15; count of bases not matched to a gene: 9. CDR1 and CDR2 from the germline V gene are SGHNT and YENEEA. This CDR3 spans 14 amino acids. CDR3 sequence: CASSLEREGHSLFF. The CDR3 DNA reads as TGTGCCAGCAGCTTAGAGCGGGAGGGCCATTCGCTGTTCTTC. Full variable domain (missing parts from reference TRBV11-3 and TRBJ2-1): EAGVVQSPRYKIIEKKQPVAFWCNPISGHNTLYWYLQNLGQGPELLIRYENEEAVDDSQLPKDRFSAERLKGVDSTLKIQPAELGDSAVYLCASSLEREGHSLFFGPGTRLTVL.

The J gene is TRBJ2-2, the V gene TRBV24-1, with D possibly TRBD2 on 6 matching bases. With 10 bases removed from V and 1 base from J, the gap between germline ends came to 15 bases. Germline V gives CDR1 KGHDR, CDR2 SFDVKD. This CDR3 has 15 residues. The CDR3: CATDSGTRNTGELFF. CDR3 DNA: TGTGCCACGGACTCCGGGACTCGGAACACCGGGGAGCTGTTTTTT.

This sequence joins TRBV6-5 and TRBJ1-4; 10 bases map to TRBD1. V shed 6 bases, J shed 6 bases, and the junction held 4 bases outside the gene matches. CDR3 length: 14 residues. Germline CDR1 MNHEY, CDR2 SVGAGI. The CDR3 DNA reads TGTGCCAGCAGCACCGGGACAGGGGATGAAAAACTGTTTTTT. This translates into CASSTGTGDEKLFF.

The chain is built from TRBV4-1 and TRBJ1-2; 7 nucleotides match TRBD1. V dropped 2 bases and J dropped 8; count of bases not matched to a gene: 11. This CDR3 comprises 15 residues. CDR1 and CDR2 from the germline V gene are MGHRA and YSYEKL. CDR3 residues: CASSQRDSEIWGYTF. The DNA for the CDR3 is TGCGCCAGCAGCCAAAGGGACAGCGAGATTTGGGGCTACACCTTC.

The V and J genes are TRBV7-3 and TRBJ2-1, with TRBD2 matching over 7 bases. The J segment lost 4 bases and the V segment lost 2 bases, leaving 5 bases of the junction unmatched. This CDR3 has 15 amino acids. Germline values: CDR1 SGHTA, CDR2 FQGTGA. CDR3 loop: CASSLLAVAYNEQFF. The DNA of the CDR3 is TGTGCCAGCAGCTTACTAGCGGTCGCTTACAATGAGCAGTTCTTC.

This chain connects TRBV12-3 or TRBV12-4 to TRBJ2-2; D unclear. This CDR3 is built from 13 residues. The ends were cut back, 5 bases at V and 7 bases at J, with 11 bases in the middle. The CDR3 DNA is TGTGCCAGCAGTCGCCGGAGAGTCGGGGAGCTGTTTTTT. Translating gives CASSRRRVGELFF.

V is TRBV10-3 and J is TRBJ1-1; D is undetermined. CDR1 is ENHRY and CDR2 is SYGVKD in the germline V gene. Between the trimmed V and J ends, which lost 4 bases and 1 base, there was a span of 10 bases. This CDR3 is built from 14 residues. The CDR3 nucleotides read TGTGCCATCAGTGTTGAGGGATCGAACACTGAAGCTTTCTTT. It is translated as CAISVEGSNTEAFF.